Listed here are 21 T cell receptor beta chains from one sample, sequenced in a study of blood T cell repertoires in COVID-19. The data were produced by immunoSEQ multiplex PCR, yet TCRdb's version contains in-frame clones alone and is incomplete. The sample has about 170,000 clones, 86% seen once. Sequencing used peripheral blood. The source is a man in his 70s with acute or convalescent COVID-19.

The chain is built from TRBV10-3 and TRBJ1-2; maybe TRBD1 (5 bases). CDR3 length equals 15 residues. Germline CDR1 ENHRY, CDR2 SYGVKD. Trimming removed 2 bases from V and 4 bases from J, with 14 bases in between. CDR3 protein: CAISEGRGAGYGYTF. CDR3 nucleotides: TGTGCCATCAGTGAGGGTAGGGGAGCGGGCTATGGCTACACCTTC.

V is TRBV5-8 and J is TRBJ2-3, with 7 nucleotides matching TRBD1. V gave up 4 bases and J gave up 4 bases; unmatched junction bases: 6. The CDR3 has 14 residues. Germline V gene sequence: CDR1 SGHTS, CDR2 YDEGEE. The CDR3 DNA reads TGTGCCAGCAGCCAACGCCAGGGGGCAGATACGCAGTATTTT. Its translation is CASSQRQGADTQYF.

The V call is TRBV28, the J call TRBJ2-1; D is possibly TRBD1 (5 bases). CDR1 and CDR2 (germline): MDHEN, SYDVKM. The CDR3 sequence is 15 residues long. The V end lost 1 base, the J end lost 3 bases, and 10 bases lay between the germline ends. The CDR3 loop reads CASSLLGRNYNEQFF. As DNA, the CDR3 is TGTGCCAGCAGTTTATTGGGGCGGAACTACAATGAGCAGTTCTTC. Full variable domain (missing parts from reference TRBV28 and TRBJ2-1): DVKVTQSSRYLVKRTGEKVFLECVQDMDHENMFWYRQDPGLGLRLIYFSYDVKMKEKGDIPEGYSVSREKKERFSLILESASTNQTSMYLCASSLLGRNYNEQFFGPGTRLTVL.

This clone was seen more than once but under ten times. The genes are TRBV19 and TRBJ1-4; TRBD1 is a possible D gene (5 bases). This CDR3 has 12 amino acids. Trimming stripped 2 bases from V and 13 bases from J, with 11 bases between. Germline CDR1 reads LNHDA; CDR2 reads SQIVND (reference sequence). Here the CDR3 reads CASSIRGGGLFF. The DNA of the CDR3 is TGTGCCAGTAGTATAAGGGGTGGCGGACTGTTTTTT. The whole variable domain, filled in from reference TRBV19 and TRBJ1-4, reads DGGITQSPKYLFRKEGQNVTLSCEQNLNHDAMYWYRQDPGQGLRLIYYSQIVNDFQKGDIAEGYSVSREKKESFPLTVTSAQKNPTAFYLCASSIRGGGLFFGSGTQLSVL.

The CDR3 bases are TGTGCCAGCTCACCGGTCGGACAGGGTAATTCACCCCTCCACTTT. Residues: CASSPVGQGNSPLHF. The chain links TRBV18 to TRBJ1-6, with 8 bases matching TRBD1. V trimming: 3 bases; J trimming: 6 bases; junction bases outside the gene matches: 4. The germline gives CDR1 KGHSH, CDR2 LQKENI. The CDR3 sequence is 15 residues long.

This chain joins TRBV29-1 and TRBJ1-1; 8 bases agree with TRBD1. The CDR3 runs to 12 residues. CDR1 is SQVTM and CDR2 is ANQGSEA in the germline V gene. With 6 bases clipped from V and 6 bases from J, the junction kept 6 bases outside the gene matches. Here the CDR3 reads CSVDRAISEAFF. The DNA of the CDR3 is TGCAGCGTGGACAGGGCGATCTCTGAAGCTTTCTTT.

V gene TRBV28 combines with J gene TRBJ2-7; 7 bases align to TRBD1. Germline trimming cut 3 bases from V and 6 bases from J; bases unmatched to any gene: 8. Germline assignment: CDR1 MDHEN and CDR2 SYDVKM. This CDR3 has 14 amino acids. The CDR3 nucleotides read TGTGCCAGCAGTTTTAGAGACAGGGTCTCCGAGCAGTACTTC. Translation gives CASSFRDRVSEQYF.

The V gene is TRBV2, the J gene TRBJ2-1; TRBD2 aligns across 7 bases. V dropped 4 bases and J dropped 2; count of bases not matched to a gene: 5. This CDR3 region has 15 residues. CDR1 and CDR2 (germline): SNHLY, FYNNEI. For the CDR3, the DNA is TGTGCCAGCAGTGTTCTAGCGGCGACCTACAATGAGCAGTTCTTC. It translates to CASSVLAATYNEQFF. Drawing the rest from reference TRBV2 and TRBJ2-1, the complete variable domain is EPEVTQTPSHQVTQMGQEVILRCVPISNHLYFYWYRQILGQKVEFLVSFYNNEISEKSEIFDDQFSVERPDGSNFTLKIRSTKLEDSAMYFCASSVLAATYNEQFFGPGTRLTVL.

V usage is TRBV9 and J usage is TRBJ2-5; 9 nucleotides agree with TRBD1. CDR1 SGDLS and CDR2 YYNGEE come from the germline V gene. The CDR3 runs to 14 residues. J lost 2 bases, V lost 7 bases, and 6 bases had no gene match. CDR3 in DNA: TGTGCCAGCGGCGGACAGGGGCTACAAGAGACCCAGTACTTC. Amino acid sequence: CASGGQGLQETQYF.

V and J are TRBV27 and TRBJ2-5, with 8 bases matching TRBD1. This CDR3 spans 15 amino acids. Germline trimming cut 5 bases from V and 5 bases from J; bases unmatched to any gene: 10. Germline-derived CDR1 and CDR2 are MNHEY and SMNVEV (reference sequence). CDR3 sequence reads: CASSLGTGLSETQYF. The CDR3 DNA is TGTGCCAGCAGTCTCGGGACAGGTCTTTCGGAGACCCAGTACTTC.

The J gene is TRBJ2-7, the V gene TRBV4-3, with D perhaps TRBD1 (5 bases). CDR1 and CDR2 from the germline V gene are LGHNA and YSLEER. The CDR3 has 11 residues. V dropped 4 bases and J dropped 5 bases, with 6 bases sitting between them. This CDR3 is CASSLGDEQYF. CDR3 in DNA: TGCGCCAGCAGCCTAGGGGACGAGCAGTACTTC.

As to this clone: This same CDR3 is encoded by further DNA sequences in the sample. The chain recombines TRBV18 with TRBJ1-1; D uncertain. CDR1 KGHSH and CDR2 LQKENI come from the germline V gene. Trimming removed 2 bases at V and 1 base at J, with 5 bases between. This CDR3 has 13 amino acids. This chain's CDR3 is CASSPGQNTEAFF. DNA for the CDR3: TGTGCCAGCTCACCAGGGCAGAACACTGAAGCTTTCTTT.

This clone has just one count. The chain links TRBV10-3 to TRBJ2-1, with 11 bases matching TRBD2. V lost 3 bases, J lost 5 bases, and 6 bases stayed unmatched. Germline CDR1 and CDR2: ENHRY and SYGVKD. CDR3 length: 16 residues. The DNA of the CDR3 is TGTGCCATCAGTGATGGGCTAGCGGGGGGTGACAATGAGCAGTTCTTC. Amino acid sequence: CAISDGLAGGDNEQFF.

V is TRBV6-2 or TRBV6-3 and J is TRBJ1-4; 9 bases agree with TRBD1. This CDR3 comprises 18 residues. Germline CDR1 reads MNHEY; CDR2 reads SVGEGT. V dropped 7 bases and J dropped 0; count of bases not matched to a gene: 12. The CDR3 here is CASTPDRGGETTNEKLFF. The CDR3 region has the DNA TGTGCCAGCACCCCGGACAGGGGTGGGGAAACAACTAATGAAAAACTGTTTTTT.

The chain is built from TRBV28 and TRBJ1-2, with 9 bases identical to TRBD1. CDR1 and CDR2 from the germline V gene are MDHEN and SYDVKM. This CDR3 is 14 amino acids long. J was trimmed by 1 base and V by 8 bases; bases with no gene match: 5. The CDR3 DNA follows: TGTGCCAGCTCCGGGGACAGGGATAACTATGGCTACACCTTC. Translation gives CASSGDRDNYGYTF.

V gene TRBV7-3 combines with J gene TRBJ2-2; 9 bases line up with TRBD1. The CDR3 contains 18 residues. Germline assignment: CDR1 SGHTA and CDR2 FQGTGA. Germline trimming cut 6 bases from V and 1 base from J; bases unmatched to any gene: 12. The chain's CDR3 is CASSDQGQGPLNTGELFF. CDR3 coding DNA: TGTGCCAGCAGTGACCAGGGACAGGGCCCCTTGAACACCGGGGAGCTGTTTTTT.

V gene TRBV21-1 combines with J gene TRBJ2-5; TRBD2 reflects the table's D call only, with no check against the DNA. TRBV21-1 is flagged as a pseudogene. The CDR3 spans 16 residues. CDR3 in DNA: TGTGCCAGCAGCAAAAAAGGGGGGGGACTCCAAGAGACCCAGTACTTC. Protein: CASSKKGGGLQETQYF.

The chain uses TRBV30 and TRBJ2-5; D is unclear. The CDR3 has 13 amino acids. Trimming took off 5 bases at V and 7 bases at J, with 17 bases between the two ends. Germline V CDR1 and CDR2: GTSNPN, SVGIG (reference sequence). DNA for the CDR3: TGTGCCTGGGATAGCCTGCTGAGTGGGACCCAGTACTTC. Translated: CAWDSLLSGTQYF.

The chain couples TRBV15 to TRBJ2-2, with D unresolved. Germline assignment: CDR1 LNHNV and CDR2 YYDKDF (reference sequence). V lost 5 bases and J 7 bases, leaving 11 bases between the germline ends. The CDR3 spans 13 residues. The CDR3 protein is CATSRLGVGELFF. CDR3 in DNA: TGTGCCACCAGCCGCCTAGGAGTCGGGGAGCTGTTTTTT.

CDR3 sequence (DNA): TGTGCCAGCAGTCTAACTTCCGGGACAGCTTACTTCCAGCCCCAGCATTTT. Amino acid sequence: CASSLTSGTAYFQPQHF. The chain recombines TRBV27 with TRBJ1-5; 7 bases match TRBD1. The CDR3 has 17 residues. V lost 5 bases and J lost 7; bases outside the gene matches: 17. Germline CDR1 is MNHEY and CDR2 is SMNVEV (reference sequence).

This clone was observed a few times. The chain carries TRBV6-5 and TRBJ1-2; 9 nucleotides match TRBD1. The germline V gene has CDR1 MNHEY and CDR2 SVGAGI. The CDR3 is made up of 16 amino acids. Unmatched junction bases numbered 9, after V lost 4 bases and J lost 3 bases. The CDR3 reads CASSSQGQGGDYGYTF. The CDR3 DNA reads as TGTGCCAGCAGTTCACAGGGACAGGGAGGCGACTATGGCTACACCTTC.